The 30 T cell receptor beta chains presented below share a single source sample, sequenced in a study of long-term antiretroviral therapy in people with HIV. Run at survey level, the immunoSEQ assay was version v3.0. TCRdb's table, derived via immunoSEQ multiplex PCR, lists solely in-frame clones and lacks some. The sample has around 23,000 clones; approximately 80% are singletons. The sequencing here drew on unsorted PBMCs, taken 4.4 years after starting antiretroviral therapy. These receptors all stem from a man aged 25-45 years with HIV.

This clone occurred a few times. This chain uses TRBV4-1 with TRBJ1-6, with D perhaps TRBD1 (6 bases). Germline loops: CDR1 MGHRA, CDR2 YSYEKL. Trimming removed 4 bases from V and 10 bases from J, with 20 bases in between. The CDR3 totals 16 residues. The CDR3 sequence: CASSPFHRDRKSPLHF. The CDR3 DNA sequence: TGCGCCAGCAGCCCCTTCCACAGGGATCGTAAGTCACCCCTCCACTTT.

This sequence joins TRBV14 and TRBJ1-2; 7 positions agree with TRBD1. The CDR3 is made up of 13 amino acids. Losses at the gene ends were 4 bases for V and 4 bases for J; bases not matched to a gene: 3. Germline V gene sequence: CDR1 SGHDN, CDR2 FVKESK. CDR3 amino acids: CASSPGQTYGYTF. CDR3 DNA: TGTGCCAGCAGCCCGGGACAGACCTATGGCTACACCTTC.

This sequence joins TRBV7-2 and TRBJ2-7, with D unclear. This CDR3 contains 12 residues. Trimming removed 6 bases from V and 4 bases from J, with 10 bases in between. CDR1 SGHTA and CDR2 FQGNSA come from the germline V gene. CDR3 DNA sequence: TGTGCCAGCAGAGAGGCTGCTTACGAGCAGTACTTC. Protein product: CASREAAYEQYF.

In this sample, this clone turned up a few times. The chain joins TRBV11-3 to TRBJ2-1; TRBD2 matches at 8 bases. The V gene end was trimmed by 5 bases and the J gene end by 7 bases; junction bases not matched to a gene: 13. The length of the CDR3 is 16 residues. Germline-derived CDR1 and CDR2 are SGHNT and YENEEA. Here the CDR3 reads CASSLSDGRDGNEQFF. As DNA, the CDR3 is TGTGCCAGCAGCCTCAGCGACGGGAGGGATGGGAATGAGCAGTTCTTC.

This clone turned up a few times. The gene calls are TRBV21-1 and TRBJ1-5. TRBV21-1 is labeled a pseudogene. This CDR3 is built from 12 residues. The CDR3 loop reads CASSKALQPQHF. CDR3 coding DNA: TGTGCCAGCAGCAAAGCTCTTCAGCCCCAGCATTTT.

This clone was observed a single time. The chain joins TRBV5-1 to TRBJ2-1; 7 bases agree with TRBD1. The CDR3 totals 16 residues. CDR1 and CDR2 from the germline V gene are SGHRS and YFSETQ. Trimming at V came to 0 bases and at J to 0 bases, leaving 3 bases not matched to a gene. CDR3 sequence: CASSLEGGLSYNEQFF. As DNA, the CDR3 is TGCGCCAGCAGCTTGGAAGGGGGCCTCTCCTACAATGAGCAGTTCTTC.

This clone appeared once. The V call is TRBV11-2, the J call TRBJ1-1; D not resolved. This CDR3 has 13 amino acids. The germline V gene encodes CDR1 SGHAT and CDR2 FQNNGV. Deletions cut 4 bases from V and 11 bases from J, with 17 bases between. The CDR3 DNA sequence: TGTGCCAGCAGCTCAGCCGGGCGGCCTTTGGCTTTCTTT. Protein sequence: CASSSAGRPLAFF.

The V and J genes are TRBV27 and TRBJ2-7; the D gene is possibly TRBD1 (5 bases). The CDR3 spans 15 residues. Germline V gene lookup returns CDR1 MNHEY and CDR2 SMNVEV (reference sequence). Deletions cut 7 bases from V and 1 base from J, with 17 bases between. The CDR3 sequence: CASKTSTGQSYEQYF. CDR3 in DNA: TGTGCCAGCAAGACGTCCACCGGACAATCCTACGAGCAGTACTTC.

The rearrangement uses TRBV28 and TRBJ2-7; D is ambiguous. Trimming stripped 6 bases from V and 7 bases from J, with 10 bases between. The CDR3 totals 11 residues. Germline loops: CDR1 MDHEN, CDR2 SYDVKM. CDR3: CASRIFEEQYF. CDR3 bases: TGTGCCAGCAGAATCTTCGAGGAGCAGTACTTC.

V and J are TRBV28 and TRBJ1-5, with a weak D call TRBD1 (6 bases). The CDR3 totals 15 residues. With 7 bases removed from V and 0 bases from J, the gap between germline ends came to 13 bases. Germline CDR1 and CDR2: MDHEN and SYDVKM. The DNA for the CDR3 is TGTGCCAGCAATTCAGGGACACATAGCAATCAGCCCCAGCATTTT. It specifies CASNSGTHSNQPQHF.

In this sample, this clone turned up a few times. The gene calls are TRBV13 and TRBJ1-6; 7 bases map to TRBD1. This CDR3 region has 17 residues. The V gene's germline CDR1 is PRHDT and CDR2 FYEKMQ (reference sequence). J gave up 5 bases and V 2 bases, and 9 bases lay outside the gene matches. The chain's CDR3 is CASSLLIRDSNNSPLHF. The CDR3 DNA reads TGTGCCAGCAGCTTATTGATACGGGACAGCAATAATTCACCCCTCCACTTT.

The chain combines TRBV19 with TRBJ2-7, with D perhaps TRBD1 (6 bases). The CDR3 is 16 amino acids. Trimming left V 3 bases short and J 3 bases short, with 18 bases between. Germline loops: CDR1 LNHDA, CDR2 SQIVND (reference sequence). The CDR3 spells CASSMSPGEISYEQYF. CDR3 bases: TGTGCCAGTAGTATGTCCCCAGGGGAAATTAGCTACGAGCAGTACTTC.

V and J are TRBV6-5 and TRBJ2-7; D is ambiguous. Trimming pared 6 bases from V and 0 bases from J, leaving 12 bases between. Germline V gene lookup returns CDR1 MNHEY and CDR2 SVGAGI. The CDR3 totals 14 residues. The CDR3 DNA sequence: TGTGCCAGCAGCCCAGCCGCACCCTCCTACGAGCAGTACTTC. Protein: CASSPAAPSYEQYF.

The rearrangement joins TRBV28 to TRBJ1-1; 9 positions match TRBD1. In germline, CDR1 is MDHEN, CDR2 SYDVKM. Germline trimming cut 8 bases from V and 0 bases from J; bases unmatched to any gene: 7. This CDR3 comprises 15 residues. The CDR3 bases are TGTGCCAGCCACCCACAGGGGGCGATGAACACTGAAGCTTTCTTT. This sequence encodes CASHPQGAMNTEAFF.

The J gene is TRBJ2-2, the V gene TRBV11-3; D may be TRBD2 (6 bases). This CDR3 is built from 14 residues. V lost 2 bases to trimming and J lost 3 bases, with 7 bases between them. Germline loops: CDR1 SGHNT, CDR2 YENEEA. This CDR3 reads CASSLTSYTGELFF. CDR3 coding DNA: TGTGCCAGCAGCTTAACTAGCTACACCGGGGAGCTGTTTTTT.

The chain is built from TRBV29-1 and TRBJ2-3, with 10 nucleotides matching TRBD2. Germline V gives CDR1 SQVTM, CDR2 ANQGSEA. V dropped 2 bases and J dropped 5; count of bases not matched to a gene: 7. The CDR3 extends over 15 amino acids. CDR3 DNA sequence: TGCAGCGTTGAAACAGCGGGGGGGCCAGGAGATACGCAGTATTTT. This codes for CSVETAGGPGDTQYF.

The CDR3 reads CASSARPGGAPEAFF. The CDR3 nucleotides are TGTGCCAGCAGCGCCCGCCCGGGGGGAGCGCCTGAAGCTTTCTTT. This chain uses TRBV11-2 with TRBJ1-1; D may be TRBD1 (5 bases). Trimming removed 5 bases from V and 6 bases from J, with 19 bases in between. Germline lookup yields CDR1 SGHAT and CDR2 FQNNGV. The CDR3 runs to 15 residues.

This chain connects TRBV27 to TRBJ2-7, with a possible D match to TRBD2 (6 bases). The CDR3 consists of 13 residues. V dropped 4 bases and J dropped 6 bases, with 13 bases sitting between them. Germline-derived CDR1 and CDR2 are MNHEY and SMNVEV (reference sequence). CDR3 sequence (DNA): TGTGCCAGCAGTTGGCATGGGGGGATCGAGCAGTACTTC. Its translation is CASSWHGGIEQYF.

The chain has TRBV9 and TRBJ2-3; 15 bases are shared with TRBD2. Trimming at V came to 4 bases and at J to 4 bases, leaving 4 bases not matched to a gene. The CDR3 length is 16 residues. Germline loops: CDR1 SGDLS, CDR2 YYNGEE. CDR3 sequence (DNA): TGTGCCAGCAGCATGGGACTAGCGGGAGGAGCAGATACGCAGTATTTT. Translated: CASSMGLAGGADTQYF. Variable domain in full (rest from reference TRBV9 and TRBJ2-3): DSGVTQTPKHLITATGQRVTLRCSPRSGDLSVYWYQQSLDQGLQFLIQYYNGEERAKGNILERFSAQQFPDLHSELNLSSLELGDSALYFCASSMGLAGGADTQYFGPGTRLTVL.

The chain is built from TRBV7-9 and TRBJ1-1; D is possibly TRBD1 (6 bases). Germline V lookup: CDR1 SEHNR, CDR2 FQNEAQ (reference sequence). V was shortened by 4 bases and J by 0 bases, with 12 bases between the two germline ends. The CDR3 has 15 amino acids. The DNA for the CDR3 is TGTGCCAGCAGCTCAGGGGCGGGGGTGAACACTGAAGCTTTCTTT. Amino acid sequence: CASSSGAGVNTEAFF.

This clone was observed a single time. The chain has TRBV28 and TRBJ1-2; D is uncertain. This CDR3 spans 11 amino acids. CDR1 and CDR2 from the germline V gene are MDHEN and SYDVKM. Between the trimmed V and J ends, which lost 2 bases and 8 bases, there was a span of 6 bases. CDR3 nucleotides: TGTGCCAGCAGTTTACGGGGAGGCTACACCTTC. It yields the protein CASSLRGGYTF.

The genes are TRBV9 and TRBJ1-1, with a possible D match to TRBD1 (5 bases). Deletions cut 0 bases from V and 2 bases from J, with 11 bases between. The germline CDR1 and CDR2 sequences are SGDLS and YYNGEE. This CDR3 region has 15 residues. This CDR3 is CASSVGVRANTEAFF. CDR3 nucleotide sequence: TGTGCCAGCAGCGTAGGCGTCAGGGCTAACACTGAAGCTTTCTTT.

The rearrangement joins TRBV9 to TRBJ2-3; TRBD2 matches 8 bases. This CDR3 is 18 amino acids long. The V gene's germline CDR1 is SGDLS and CDR2 YYNGEE. The trim removed 4 bases at V and 5 bases at J, leaving 18 bases unmatched. For the CDR3, the DNA is TGTGCCAGCAGCCATGAAAGTACGGGGGGGCGTCGTTTAGATACGCAGTATTTT. Residues: CASSHESTGGRRLDTQYF.

In its sample, this clone was seen a few times. This sequence joins TRBV7-9 and TRBJ1-1, with 7 bases identical to TRBD1. The germline V gene has CDR1 SEHNR and CDR2 FQNEAQ (reference sequence). V lost 5 bases to trimming and J lost 2 bases; unmatched junction nucleotides: 5. CDR3 length: 14 amino acids. The CDR3 is CASSAGQRNTEAFF. CDR3 DNA sequence: TGTGCCAGCAGCGCGGGACAGAGAAACACTGAAGCTTTCTTT.

This clone was counted a few times. The V call is TRBV7-2, the J call TRBJ2-7; D tentatively reads TRBD1 or TRBD2 (6 bases each). The germline V gene has CDR1 SGHTA and CDR2 FQGNSA. The ends were cut back, 4 bases at V and 4 bases at J, with 11 bases in the middle. This CDR3 has 13 amino acids. In DNA form, the CDR3 reads TGTGCCAGCAGCTGGAGGGGGGCGTACGAGCAGTACTTC. Protein: CASSWRGAYEQYF.

The CDR3 DNA is TGTGCCAGCAGCCCCGGCGTGGGGACAGATTGGAACACTGAAGCTTTCTTT. The encoded protein is CASSPGVGTDWNTEAFF. V usage is TRBV7-6 and J usage is TRBJ1-1; 7 bases line up with TRBD1. CDR1 and CDR2 (germline): SGHVS, FNYEAQ. The junction had 13 bases not matched to a gene; V was cut back by 5 bases and J by 1 base. The CDR3 extends over 17 amino acids. The whole variable domain, filled in from reference TRBV7-6 and TRBJ1-1, reads GAGVSQSPRYKVTKRGQDVALRCDPISGHVSLYWYRQALGQGPEFLTYFNYEAQQDKSGLPNDRFSAERPEGSISTLTIQRTEQRDSAMYRCASSPGVGTDWNTEAFFGQGTRLTVV.

The rearrangement links TRBV5-1 to TRBJ2-3; D may match TRBD1 or TRBD2 (5 bases each). There are 15 residues in the CDR3. Trimming took off 7 bases at V and 1 base at J, with 16 bases between the two ends. Germline V lookup: CDR1 SGHRS, CDR2 YFSETQ. The CDR3, as DNA: TGCGCCAGCGGCTGGGAGTCGGGGCGCACAGATACGCAGTATTTT. This codes for CASGWESGRTDTQYF.

This clone was seen more than once but under ten times. The chain joins TRBV4-1 to TRBJ1-1, with D maybe TRBD1 (6 bases). Trimming shortened V by 1 base and J by 10 bases, and 13 bases separated the two germline ends. This CDR3 is 13 amino acids long. Germline CDR1 reads MGHRA; CDR2 reads YSYEKL. The CDR3 region is CASSQAQGLVAFF. DNA for the CDR3: TGCGCCAGCAGCCAAGCGCAGGGGTTGGTAGCTTTCTTT.

The chain recombines TRBV6-4 with TRBJ2-2; 11 nucleotides agree with TRBD1. The V gene end was trimmed by 2 bases and the J gene end by 4 bases; junction bases not matched to a gene: 0. This CDR3 spans 15 amino acids. Germline CDR1 and CDR2: MRHNA and SNTAGT. The CDR3 reads CASSDGTGGTGELFF. The CDR3 bases are TGTGCCAGCAGTGACGGGACAGGGGGCACCGGGGAGCTGTTTTTT.

This rearrangement joins TRBV6-5 to TRBJ2-6; weak D call: TRBD2 (6 bases). This CDR3 has 16 residues. V dropped 4 bases and J dropped 2 bases, with 12 bases sitting between them. CDR1 is MNHEY and CDR2 is SVGAGI in the germline V gene. CDR3 amino acids: CASSWDLRAGANVLTF. CDR3 coding DNA: TGTGCCAGCAGTTGGGACTTAAGAGCTGGGGCCAACGTCCTGACTTTC.